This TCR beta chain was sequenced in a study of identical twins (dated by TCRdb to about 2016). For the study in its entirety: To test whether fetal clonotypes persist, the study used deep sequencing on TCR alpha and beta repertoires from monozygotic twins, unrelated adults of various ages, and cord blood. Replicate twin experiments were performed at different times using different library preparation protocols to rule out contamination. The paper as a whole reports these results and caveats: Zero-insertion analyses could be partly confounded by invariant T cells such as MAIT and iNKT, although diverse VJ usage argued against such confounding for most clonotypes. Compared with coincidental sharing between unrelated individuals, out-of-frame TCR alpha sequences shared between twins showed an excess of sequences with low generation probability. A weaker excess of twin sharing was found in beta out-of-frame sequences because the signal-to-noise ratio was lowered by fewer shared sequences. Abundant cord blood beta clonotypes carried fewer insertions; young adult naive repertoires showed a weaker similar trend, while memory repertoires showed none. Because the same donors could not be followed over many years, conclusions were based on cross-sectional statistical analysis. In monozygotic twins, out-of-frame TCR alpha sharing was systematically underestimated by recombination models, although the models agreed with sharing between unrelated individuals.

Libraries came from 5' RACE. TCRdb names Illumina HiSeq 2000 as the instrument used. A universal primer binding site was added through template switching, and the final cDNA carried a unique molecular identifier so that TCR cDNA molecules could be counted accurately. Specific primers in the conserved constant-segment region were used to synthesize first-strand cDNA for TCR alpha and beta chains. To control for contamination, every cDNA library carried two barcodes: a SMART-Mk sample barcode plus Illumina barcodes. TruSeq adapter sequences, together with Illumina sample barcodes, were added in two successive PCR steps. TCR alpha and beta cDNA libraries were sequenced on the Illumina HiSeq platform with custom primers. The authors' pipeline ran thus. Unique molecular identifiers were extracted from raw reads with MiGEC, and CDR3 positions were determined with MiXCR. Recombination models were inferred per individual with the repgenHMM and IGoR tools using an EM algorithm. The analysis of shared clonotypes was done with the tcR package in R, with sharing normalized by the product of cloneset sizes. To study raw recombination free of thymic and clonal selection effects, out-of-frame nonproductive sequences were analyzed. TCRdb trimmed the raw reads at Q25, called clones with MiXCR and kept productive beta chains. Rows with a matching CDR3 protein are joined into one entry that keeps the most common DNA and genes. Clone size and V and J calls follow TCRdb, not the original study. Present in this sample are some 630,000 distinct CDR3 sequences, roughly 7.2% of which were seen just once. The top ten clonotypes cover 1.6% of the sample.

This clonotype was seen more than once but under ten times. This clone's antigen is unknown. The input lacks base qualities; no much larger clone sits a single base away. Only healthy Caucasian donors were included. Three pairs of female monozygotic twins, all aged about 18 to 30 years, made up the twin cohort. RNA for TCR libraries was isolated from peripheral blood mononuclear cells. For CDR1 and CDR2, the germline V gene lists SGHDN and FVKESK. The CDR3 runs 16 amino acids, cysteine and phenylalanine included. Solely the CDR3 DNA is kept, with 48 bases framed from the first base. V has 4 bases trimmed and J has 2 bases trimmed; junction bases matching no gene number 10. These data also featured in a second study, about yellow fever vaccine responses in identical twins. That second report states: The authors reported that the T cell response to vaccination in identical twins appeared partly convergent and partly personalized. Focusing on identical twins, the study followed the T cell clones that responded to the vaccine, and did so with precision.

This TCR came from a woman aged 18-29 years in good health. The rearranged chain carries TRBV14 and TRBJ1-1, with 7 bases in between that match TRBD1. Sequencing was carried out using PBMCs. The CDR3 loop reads CASSPPGQRYNTEAFF. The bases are TGTGCCAGCAGCCCTCCGGGACAGAGATATAACACTGAAGCTTTCTTT.